The clone carrying this TCR beta chain was found many times. Germline assignment: CDR1 LGHNA and CDR2 YNFKEQ. CDR3 length equals 15 residues. Trimming took 4 bases from V and 5 from J; bases not matched to a gene: 5. The data stem from a study of control samples from healthy donors and cancer patients. The assay was immunoSEQ multiplex PCR, and TCRdb's table has in-frame clones only and misses some. The sample consists of approximately 98,000 clones, around 80% of them appearing once. Input material: blood. The TCR comes from a young man in good health. The chain recombines TRBV4-2 with TRBJ1-4, with 9 bases identical to TRBD1. The CDR3 DNA follows: TGTGCCAGCAGCCTCGCCGGGACAGGGAATGAAAAACTGTTTTTT. Its translation: CASSLAGTGNEKLFF.